This T cell receptor beta chain comes out of a study of CD8 T cells in ankylosing spondylitis. General observations from the study: Characteristic of ankylosing spondylitis blood, it appeared, was a TCR beta motif comprising about eight highly homologous variants. Disease-linked clones were found to be CD8+ and relatively rare in peripheral blood. Disease-linked clones reportedly showed significant enrichment in matched ankylosing spondylitis synovial fluid. Reactive arthritis synovial fluid and blood were previously reported to contain some motif variants.

With respect to this clonotype: What it binds is unknown.

The CDR3 is 17 residues long. From germline, CDR1 is MNHNS and CDR2 SASEGT. V lost 7 bases, J lost 9 bases, and 18 bases stayed unmatched. Quantitative 5'-RACE was performed with molecular barcodes, and it yielded the TCR beta libraries. In TCRdb, the 5' RACE reads were re-called with MiXCR into one record per CDR3 protein. The table records some 840,000 distinct CDR3 sequences, 12% of them present only once. The gene calls are TRBV6-1 and TRBJ2-1; the match to TRBD1 covers 10 bases. The clonotype comes from a male donor with ankylosing spondylitis. The sequenced material came from blood, either unsorted or a sorted T cell fraction (not recorded which). The CDR3 sequence is CASKANPLAGTGVEQFF. The CDR3 nucleotides are TGTGCCAGCAAGGCTAACCCTCTCGCCGGGACAGGGGTTGAGCAGTTCTTC.